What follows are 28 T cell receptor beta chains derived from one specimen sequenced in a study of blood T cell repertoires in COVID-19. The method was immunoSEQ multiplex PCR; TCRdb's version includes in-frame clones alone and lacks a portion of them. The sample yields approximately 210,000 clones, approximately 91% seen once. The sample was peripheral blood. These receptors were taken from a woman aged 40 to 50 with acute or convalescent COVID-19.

The CDR3 DNA reads as TGTGCCAGCAGCTGGGGACTAGCCAGCGAGCAGTACGTC. Translated: CASSWGLASEQYV. This sequence joins TRBV5-6 and TRBJ2-7, with 9 bases identical to TRBD2. The V and J ends lost 3 bases and 6 bases, in that order; junction bases with no gene match: 4. CDR3 length equals 13 residues. Looked up from germline, CDR1 is SGHDT and CDR2 is YYEEEE.

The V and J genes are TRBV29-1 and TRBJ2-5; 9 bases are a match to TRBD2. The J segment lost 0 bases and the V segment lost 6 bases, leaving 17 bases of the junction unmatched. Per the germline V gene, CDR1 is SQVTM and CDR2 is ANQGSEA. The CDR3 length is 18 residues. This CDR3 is CSVGTSPITLQYQETQYF. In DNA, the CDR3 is TGCAGCGTGGGGACTAGCCCGATAACATTACAGTACCAAGAGACCCAGTACTTC.

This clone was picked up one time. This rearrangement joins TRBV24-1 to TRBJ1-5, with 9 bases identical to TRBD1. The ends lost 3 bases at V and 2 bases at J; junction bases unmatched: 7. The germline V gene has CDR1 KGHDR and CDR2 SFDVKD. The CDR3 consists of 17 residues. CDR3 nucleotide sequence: TGTGCCACCAGTGATGGACCACAGGGGGCAGGCAATCAGCCCCAGCATTTT. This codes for CATSDGPQGAGNQPQHF.

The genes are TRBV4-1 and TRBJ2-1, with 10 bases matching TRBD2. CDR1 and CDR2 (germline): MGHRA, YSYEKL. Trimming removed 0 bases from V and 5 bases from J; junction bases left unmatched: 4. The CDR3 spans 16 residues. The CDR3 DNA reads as TGCGCCAGCAGCCAAGATGTTAGCGGGGGGAACAATGAGCAGTTCTTC. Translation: CASSQDVSGGNNEQFF.

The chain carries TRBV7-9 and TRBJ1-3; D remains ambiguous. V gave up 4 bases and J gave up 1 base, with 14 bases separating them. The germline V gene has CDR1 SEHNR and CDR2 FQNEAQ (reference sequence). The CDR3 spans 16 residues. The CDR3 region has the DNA TGTGCCAGCAGCTCGCAGGTCTGGGAGTCTGGAAACACCATATATTTT. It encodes CASSSQVWESGNTIYF.

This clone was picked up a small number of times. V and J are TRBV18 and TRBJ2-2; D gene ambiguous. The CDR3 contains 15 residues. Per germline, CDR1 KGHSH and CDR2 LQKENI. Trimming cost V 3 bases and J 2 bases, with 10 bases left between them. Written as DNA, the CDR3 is TGTGCCAGCTCACCCAGATCTGTAAACACCGGGGAGCTGTTTTTT. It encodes CASSPRSVNTGELFF.

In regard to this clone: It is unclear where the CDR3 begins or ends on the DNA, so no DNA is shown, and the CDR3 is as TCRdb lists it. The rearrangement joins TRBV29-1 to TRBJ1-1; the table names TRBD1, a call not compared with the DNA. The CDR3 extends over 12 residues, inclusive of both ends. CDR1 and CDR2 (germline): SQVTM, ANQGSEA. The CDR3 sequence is CSVGWGSYTTFF.

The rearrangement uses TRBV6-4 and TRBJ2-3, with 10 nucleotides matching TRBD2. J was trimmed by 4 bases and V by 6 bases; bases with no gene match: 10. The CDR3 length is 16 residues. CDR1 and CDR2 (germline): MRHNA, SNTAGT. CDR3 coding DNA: TGTGCCAGCAGCTACTACAGCGGGGGGGGCTCAGATACGCAGTATTTT. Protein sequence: CASSYYSGGGSDTQYF.

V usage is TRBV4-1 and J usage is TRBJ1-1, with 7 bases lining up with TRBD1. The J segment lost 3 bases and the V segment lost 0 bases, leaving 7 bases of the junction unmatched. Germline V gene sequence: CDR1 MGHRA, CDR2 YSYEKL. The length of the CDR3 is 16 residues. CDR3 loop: CASSQEGGRGYTEAFF. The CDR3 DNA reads TGCGCCAGCAGCCAAGAAGGGGGCCGAGGGTACACTGAAGCTTTCTTT.

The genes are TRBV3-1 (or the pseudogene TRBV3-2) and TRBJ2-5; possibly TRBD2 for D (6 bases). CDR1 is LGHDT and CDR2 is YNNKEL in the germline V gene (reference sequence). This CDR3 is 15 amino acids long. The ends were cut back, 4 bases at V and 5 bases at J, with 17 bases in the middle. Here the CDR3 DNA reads TGTGCCAGCAGCCCCCCCGGAGGGACCGCGGAGACCCAGTACTTC. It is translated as CASSPPGGTAETQYF.

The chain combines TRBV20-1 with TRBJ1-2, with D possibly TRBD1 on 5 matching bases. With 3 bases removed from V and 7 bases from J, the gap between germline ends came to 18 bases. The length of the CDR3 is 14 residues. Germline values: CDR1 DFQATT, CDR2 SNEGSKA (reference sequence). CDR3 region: CSASEPQGVGGYTF. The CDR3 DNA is TGCAGTGCTAGTGAACCCCAGGGTGTGGGTGGCTACACCTTC.

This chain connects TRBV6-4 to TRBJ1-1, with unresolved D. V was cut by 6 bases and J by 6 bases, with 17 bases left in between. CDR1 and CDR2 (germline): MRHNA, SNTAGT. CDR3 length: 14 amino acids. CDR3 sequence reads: CASSPSGVPAEAFF. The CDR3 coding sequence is TGTGCCAGCAGCCCTTCCGGGGTTCCCGCTGAAGCTTTCTTT.

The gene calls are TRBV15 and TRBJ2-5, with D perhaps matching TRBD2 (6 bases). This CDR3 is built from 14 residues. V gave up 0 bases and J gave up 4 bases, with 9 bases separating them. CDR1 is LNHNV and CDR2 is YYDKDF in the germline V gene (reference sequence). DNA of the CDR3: TGTGCCACCAGCAGAGATCGGGGAGGAGAGACCCAGTACTTC. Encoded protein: CATSRDRGGETQYF.

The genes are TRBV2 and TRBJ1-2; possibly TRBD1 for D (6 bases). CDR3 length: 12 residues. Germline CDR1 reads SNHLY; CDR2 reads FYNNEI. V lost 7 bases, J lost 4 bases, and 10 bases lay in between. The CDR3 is CASNGTPYGYTF. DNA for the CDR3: TGTGCCAGCAATGGGACACCCTATGGCTACACCTTC.

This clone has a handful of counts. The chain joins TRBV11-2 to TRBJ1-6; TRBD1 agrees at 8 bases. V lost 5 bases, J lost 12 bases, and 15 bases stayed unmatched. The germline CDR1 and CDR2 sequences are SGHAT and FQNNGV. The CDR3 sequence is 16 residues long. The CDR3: CASSARTGQRGEPLHF. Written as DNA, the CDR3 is TGTGCCAGCAGCGCCCGGACAGGGCAGAGGGGAGAACCCCTCCACTTT.

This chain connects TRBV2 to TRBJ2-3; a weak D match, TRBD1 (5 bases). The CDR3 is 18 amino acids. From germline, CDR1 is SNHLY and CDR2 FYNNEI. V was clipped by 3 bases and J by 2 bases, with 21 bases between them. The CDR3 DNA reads TGTGCCAGCAGTGACTACTCCTACAGGACGATGTCCACAGATACGCAGTATTTT. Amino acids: CASSDYSYRTMSTDTQYF.

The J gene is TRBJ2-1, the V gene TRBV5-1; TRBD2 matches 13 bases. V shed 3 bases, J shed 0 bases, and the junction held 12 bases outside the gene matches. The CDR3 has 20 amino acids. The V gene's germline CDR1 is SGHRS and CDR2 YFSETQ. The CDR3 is CASSWSGTTSGGDSYNEQFF. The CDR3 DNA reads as TGCGCCAGCAGCTGGTCGGGAACTACTAGCGGGGGGGACTCCTACAATGAGCAGTTCTTC.

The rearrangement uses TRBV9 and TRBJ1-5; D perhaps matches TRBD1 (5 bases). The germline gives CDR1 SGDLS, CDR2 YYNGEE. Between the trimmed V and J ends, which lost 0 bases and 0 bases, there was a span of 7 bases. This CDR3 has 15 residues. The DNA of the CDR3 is TGTGCCAGCAGCGTAGGGACATCTAGCAATCAGCCCCAGCATTTT. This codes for CASSVGTSSNQPQHF.

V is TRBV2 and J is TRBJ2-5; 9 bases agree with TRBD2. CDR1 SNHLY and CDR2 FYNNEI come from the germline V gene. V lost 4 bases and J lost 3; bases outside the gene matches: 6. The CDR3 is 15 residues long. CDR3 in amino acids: CASSALAGPKETQYF. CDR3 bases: TGTGCCAGCAGTGCTCTAGCGGGGCCTAAAGAGACCCAGTACTTC.

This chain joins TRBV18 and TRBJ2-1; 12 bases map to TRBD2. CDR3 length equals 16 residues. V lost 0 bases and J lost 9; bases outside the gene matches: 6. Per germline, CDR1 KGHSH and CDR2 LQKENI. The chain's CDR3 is CASSPPGLAGWGEQFF. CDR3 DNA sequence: TGTGCCAGCTCACCACCGGGACTAGCGGGTTGGGGTGAGCAGTTCTTC.

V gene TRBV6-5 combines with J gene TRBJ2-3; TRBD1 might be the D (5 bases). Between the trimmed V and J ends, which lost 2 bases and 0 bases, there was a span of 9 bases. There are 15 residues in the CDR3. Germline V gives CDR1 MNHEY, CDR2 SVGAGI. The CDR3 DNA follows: TGTGCCAGCAGTTACGGGGCGGAAAGCACAGATACGCAGTATTTT. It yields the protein CASSYGAESTDTQYF.

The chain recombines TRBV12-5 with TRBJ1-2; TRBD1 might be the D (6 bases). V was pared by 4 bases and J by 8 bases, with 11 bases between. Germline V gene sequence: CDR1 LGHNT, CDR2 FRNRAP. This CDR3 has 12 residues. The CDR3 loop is CASGWGPLGYTF. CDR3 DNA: TGTGCTAGTGGTTGGGGGCCCTTGGGCTACACCTTC.

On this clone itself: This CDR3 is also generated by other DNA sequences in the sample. CDR3 in DNA: TGTGCCAGCAGCTTGCTAGCGGGGGGCACAGATACGCAGTATTTT. It yields the protein CASSLLAGGTDTQYF. J is TRBJ2-3 and V is TRBV7-9; TRBD2 matches at 10 bases. J lost 1 base, V lost 3 bases, and 1 base had no gene match. The CDR3 is 15 amino acids. CDR1 and CDR2 from the germline V gene are SEHNR and FQNEAQ (reference sequence).

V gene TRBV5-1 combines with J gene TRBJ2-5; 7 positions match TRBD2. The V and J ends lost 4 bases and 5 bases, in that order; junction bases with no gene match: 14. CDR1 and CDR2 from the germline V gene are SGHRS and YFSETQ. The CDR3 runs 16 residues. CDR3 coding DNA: TGCGCCAGCAGCCCGGGGGGAATGGGGAATGGGGAGACCCAGTACTTC. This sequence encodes CASSPGGMGNGETQYF.

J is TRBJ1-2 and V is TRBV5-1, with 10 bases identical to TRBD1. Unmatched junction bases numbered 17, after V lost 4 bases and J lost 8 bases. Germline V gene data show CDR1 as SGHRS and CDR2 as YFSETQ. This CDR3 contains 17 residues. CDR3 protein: CASSIGGGPDRGRGYTF. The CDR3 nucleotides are TGCGCCAGCAGCATAGGAGGGGGACCAGACAGGGGGCGAGGCTACACCTTC.

Written as DNA, the CDR3 is TGTGCCAGCGCGGGGTTTACTACCGGGGAGCTGTTTTTT. Its protein is CASAGFTTGELFF. The chain is built from TRBV5-6 and TRBJ2-2, with a tentative D call TRBD2 (6 bases). Germline CDR1 and CDR2: SGHDT and YYEEEE. The ends were cut back, 7 bases at V and 5 bases at J, with 12 bases in the middle. This CDR3 has 13 amino acids. Supplemented by reference TRBV5-6 and TRBJ2-2, the full variable domain reads DAGVTQSPTHLIKTRGQQVTLRCSPKSGHDTVSWYQQALGQGPQFIFQYYEEEERQRGNFPDRFSGHQFPNYSSELNVNALLLGDSALYLCASAGFTTGELFFGEGSRLTVL.

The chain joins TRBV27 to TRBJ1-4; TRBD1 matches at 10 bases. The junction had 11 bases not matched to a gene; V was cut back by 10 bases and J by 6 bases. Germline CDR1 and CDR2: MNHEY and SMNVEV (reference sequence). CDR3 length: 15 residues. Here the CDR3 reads CATRPLGTGDEKLFF. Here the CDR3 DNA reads TGTGCCACCCGGCCCCTCGGGACAGGGGATGAAAAACTGTTTTTT.

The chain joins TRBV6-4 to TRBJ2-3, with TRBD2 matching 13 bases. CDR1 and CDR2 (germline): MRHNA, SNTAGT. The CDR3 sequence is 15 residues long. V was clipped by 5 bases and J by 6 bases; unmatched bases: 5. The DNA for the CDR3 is TGTGCCAGCAGTCGGACTAGCGGGGGAGGGGATACGCAGTATTTT. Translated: CASSRTSGGGDTQYF.